The T cell receptor beta chain under discussion was sequenced for a study of PD-1 and CTLA-4 blockade in melanoma. This clone has only a few counts. Method: immunoSEQ multiplex PCR; TCRdb's copy keeps in-frame clones and lacks some. The sample records under 20,000 clones, 70% being singletons. The source of this sequence is a human donor with melanoma. The sample consisted of CD8+ T cells from peripheral blood, taken from a patient given anti-PD-1 treatment.

Here the CDR3 DNA reads TGTGCCAGCAGTTCGGTCTTAGCAGATACGCAGTATTTT. As protein: CASSSVLADTQYF. The chain has TRBV6-5 and TRBJ2-3; D is undetermined. Germline-derived CDR1 and CDR2 are MNHEY and SVGAGI. V shed 4 bases and J shed 4 bases, with 9 bases lying between them. The CDR3 has 13 amino acids.